These T cell receptor beta chains were read from a single sample in a study of vaccination effects on CD4 cells after COVID-19. For these receptors, no antigen is known. Repertoires were generated with immunoSEQ multiplex PCR, while TCRdb's copy carries only in-frame clones and drops some. The table lists 35,000 to 45,000 clones, approximately 72% of them singletons. The sample consisted of CD4+ T cells from PBMCs cultured with HCoV-NL63 spike peptides, taken before COVID-19 vaccination. All receptors come from a human donor who had a prior SARS-CoV-2 infection. CDR3s leave out the opening cysteine and the closing phenylalanine or tryptophan.

V gene	J gene	CDR3 protein
TRBV6-5	TRBJ2-7	ASSLDRIGEQY
TRBV20-1	TRBJ1-5	SASVPDRVSQPQH
TRBV7-8	TRBJ1-4	ASSLVWGDNEKLF
TRBV11-3	TRBJ2-4	ASSLDPLAQNIQY
TRBV2	TRBJ1-6	ASSGTGADSPLH
TRBV5-5	TRBJ2-2	ASSLEEGRGRLF
TRBV5-1	TRBJ2-5	ASSPRDPKETQY
TRBV5-1	TRBJ1-1	ASSLAGPTEAF
TRBV6-1	TRBJ2-3	ASSEGNTDTQY
TRBV2	TRBJ1-1	ARESRGELNTEAF
TRBV5-4	TRBJ2-1	ASSLASGAGGLSYNEQF
TRBV6-5	TRBJ1-1	ASSYSTGEAF
TRBV28	TRBJ2-7	ASSSVGGRDGEQY
TRBV5-1	TRBJ2-6	ASREETGGAAGANVLT
TRBV3-1/TRBV3-2	TRBJ2-1	ASSQSSGGVRSYNEQF
TRBV3-1/TRBV3-2	TRBJ1-2	ASSPLHRATYGYT
TRBV6-2/TRBV6-3	TRBJ2-7	ASSLGLAGGEQY
TRBV25-1	TRBJ1-4	ASSEPGSNEKLF
TRBV2	TRBJ2-4	ASSQTGPAKNIQY
TRBV3-1/TRBV3-2	TRBJ2-5	ATRGGGGFGETQY
TRBV10-3	TRBJ1-2	AIRQGGPYGYT
TRBV7-8	TRBJ2-1	ASSLVLRRRDSHNEQF
TRBV3-1/TRBV3-2	TRBJ2-2	ASSLSGDYGGELF
TRBV11-3	TRBJ1-1	ASSLADLEAHTEAF
TRBV11-1	TRBJ2-4	ASSLDRGDIQY
TRBV6-5	TRBJ2-7	ASSPTREYEQY
TRBV9	TRBJ2-1	ASREPGLAGENEQF
TRBV18	TRBJ1-2	ASSPGGDYGYT
TRBV3-1/TRBV3-2	TRBJ2-7	ASSWTSGNGGYEQY
TRBV6-5	TRBJ2-2	ASNLAGDTGELF
TRBV5-1	TRBJ1-6	ASSLVGTRYNSPLH
TRBV6-5	TRBJ2-3	ASTRTLTDTQY
TRBV24-1	TRBJ2-2	ATSDFPDTGELF
TRBV18	TRBJ2-1	ASSPPGTSHYYNEQF